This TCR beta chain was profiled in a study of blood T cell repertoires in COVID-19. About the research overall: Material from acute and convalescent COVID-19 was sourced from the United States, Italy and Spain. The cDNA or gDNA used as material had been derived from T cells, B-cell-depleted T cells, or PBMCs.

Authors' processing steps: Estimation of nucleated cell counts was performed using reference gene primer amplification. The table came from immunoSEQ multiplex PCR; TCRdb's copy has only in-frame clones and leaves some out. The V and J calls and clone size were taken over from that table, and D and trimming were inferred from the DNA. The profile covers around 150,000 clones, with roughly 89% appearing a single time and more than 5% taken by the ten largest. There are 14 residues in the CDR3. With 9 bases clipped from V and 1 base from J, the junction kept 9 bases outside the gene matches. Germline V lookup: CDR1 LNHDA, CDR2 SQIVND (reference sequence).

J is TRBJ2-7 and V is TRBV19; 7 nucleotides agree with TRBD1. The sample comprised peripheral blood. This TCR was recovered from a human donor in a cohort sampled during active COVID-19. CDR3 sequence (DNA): TGTGCCAGCTCTCCAGGGGACAGATCCTACGAGCAGTACTTC. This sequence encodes CASSPGDRSYEQYF.